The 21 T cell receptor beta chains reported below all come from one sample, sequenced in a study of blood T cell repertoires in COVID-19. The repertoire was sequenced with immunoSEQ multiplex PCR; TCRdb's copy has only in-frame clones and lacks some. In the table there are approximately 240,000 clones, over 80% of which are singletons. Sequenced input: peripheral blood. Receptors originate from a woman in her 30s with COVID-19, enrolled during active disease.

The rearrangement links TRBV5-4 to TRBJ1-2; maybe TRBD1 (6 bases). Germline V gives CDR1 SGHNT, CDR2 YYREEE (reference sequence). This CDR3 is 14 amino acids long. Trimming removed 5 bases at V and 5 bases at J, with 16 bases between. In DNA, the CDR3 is TGTGCCAGCAGACCAAGGACAGCGGATTATGGCTACACCTTC. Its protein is CASRPRTADYGYTF.

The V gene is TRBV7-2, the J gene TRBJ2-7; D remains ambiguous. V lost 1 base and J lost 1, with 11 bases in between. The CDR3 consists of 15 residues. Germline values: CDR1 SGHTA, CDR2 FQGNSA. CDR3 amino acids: CASSLGPAGSYEQYF. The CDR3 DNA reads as TGTGCCAGCAGCTTAGGCCCGGCAGGATCCTACGAGCAGTACTTC.

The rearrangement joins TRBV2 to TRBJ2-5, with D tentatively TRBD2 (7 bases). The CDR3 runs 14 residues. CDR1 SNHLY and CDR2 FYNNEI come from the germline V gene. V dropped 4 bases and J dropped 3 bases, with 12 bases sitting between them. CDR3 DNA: TGTGCCAGCAGTGTAGGGGGGGACGAAGAGACCCAGTACTTC. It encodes CASSVGGDEETQYF.

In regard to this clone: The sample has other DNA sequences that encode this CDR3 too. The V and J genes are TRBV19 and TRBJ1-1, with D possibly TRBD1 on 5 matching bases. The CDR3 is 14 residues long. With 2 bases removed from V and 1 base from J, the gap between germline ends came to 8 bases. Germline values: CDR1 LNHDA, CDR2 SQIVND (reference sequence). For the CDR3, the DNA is TGTGCCAGTAGTATACAGGGCCGGAACACTGAAGCTTTCTTT. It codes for CASSIQGRNTEAFF. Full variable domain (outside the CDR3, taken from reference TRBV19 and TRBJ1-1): DGGITQSPKYLFRKEGQNVTLSCEQNLNHDAMYWYRQDPGQGLRLIYYSQIVNDFQKGDIAEGYSVSREKKESFPLTVTSAQKNPTAFYLCASSIQGRNTEAFFGQGTRLTVV.

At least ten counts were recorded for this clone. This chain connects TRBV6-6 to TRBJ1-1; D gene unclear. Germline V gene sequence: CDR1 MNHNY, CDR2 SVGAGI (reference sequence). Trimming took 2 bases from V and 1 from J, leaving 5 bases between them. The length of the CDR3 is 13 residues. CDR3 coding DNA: TGTGCCAGCAGTTACGAGGGGAACACTGAAGCTTTCTTT. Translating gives CASSYEGNTEAFF.

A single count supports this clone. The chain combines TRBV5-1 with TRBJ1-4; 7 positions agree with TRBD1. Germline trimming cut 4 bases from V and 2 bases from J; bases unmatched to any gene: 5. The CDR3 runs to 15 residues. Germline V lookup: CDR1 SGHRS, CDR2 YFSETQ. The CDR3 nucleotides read TGCGCCAGCAGCCCAAGGGACAGCACTAATGAAAAACTGTTTTTT. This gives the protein CASSPRDSTNEKLFF.

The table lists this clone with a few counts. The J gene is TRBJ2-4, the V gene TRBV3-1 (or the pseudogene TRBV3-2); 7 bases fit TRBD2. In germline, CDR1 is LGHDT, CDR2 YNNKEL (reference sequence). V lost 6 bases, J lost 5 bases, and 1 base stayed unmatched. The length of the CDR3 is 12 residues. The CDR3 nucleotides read TGTGCCAGCAGTAGCGGGCAAAACATTCAGTACTTC. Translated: CASSSGQNIQYF.

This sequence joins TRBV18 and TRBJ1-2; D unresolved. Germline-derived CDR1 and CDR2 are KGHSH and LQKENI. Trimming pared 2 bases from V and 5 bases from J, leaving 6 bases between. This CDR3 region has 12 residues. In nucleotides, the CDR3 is TGTGCCAGCTCACCAGGAGGATATGGCTACACCTTC. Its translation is CASSPGGYGYTF. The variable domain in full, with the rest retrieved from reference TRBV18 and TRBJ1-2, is NAGVMQNPRHLVRRRGQEARLRCSPMKGHSHVYWYRQLPEEGLKFMVYLQKENIIDESGMPKERFSAEFPKEGPSILRIQQVVRGDSAAYFCASSPGGYGYTFGSGTRLTVV.

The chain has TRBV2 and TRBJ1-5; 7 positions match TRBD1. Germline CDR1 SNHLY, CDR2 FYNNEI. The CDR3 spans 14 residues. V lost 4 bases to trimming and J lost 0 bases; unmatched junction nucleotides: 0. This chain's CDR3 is CASSGQGSNQPQHF. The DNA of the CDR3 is TGTGCCAGCAGTGGACAGGGTAGCAATCAGCCCCAGCATTTT.

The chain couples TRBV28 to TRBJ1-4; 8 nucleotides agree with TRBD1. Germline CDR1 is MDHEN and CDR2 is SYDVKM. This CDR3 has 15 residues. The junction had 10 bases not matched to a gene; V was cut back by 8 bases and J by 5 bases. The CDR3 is CASFSPGQGNEKLFF. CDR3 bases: TGTGCCAGCTTTTCCCCCGGACAGGGCAATGAAAAACTGTTTTTT. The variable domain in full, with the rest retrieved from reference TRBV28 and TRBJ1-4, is DVKVTQSSRYLVKRTGEKVFLECVQDMDHENMFWYRQDPGLGLRLIYFSYDVKMKEKGDIPEGYSVSREKKERFSLILESASTNQTSMYLCASFSPGQGNEKLFFGSGTQLSVL.

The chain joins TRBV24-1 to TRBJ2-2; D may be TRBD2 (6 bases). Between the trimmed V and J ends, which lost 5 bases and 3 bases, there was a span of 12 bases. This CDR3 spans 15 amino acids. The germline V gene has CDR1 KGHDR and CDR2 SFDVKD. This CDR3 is CATSAGEVHTGELFF. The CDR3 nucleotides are TGTGCCACCAGTGCGGGGGAGGTTCACACCGGGGAGCTGTTTTTT.

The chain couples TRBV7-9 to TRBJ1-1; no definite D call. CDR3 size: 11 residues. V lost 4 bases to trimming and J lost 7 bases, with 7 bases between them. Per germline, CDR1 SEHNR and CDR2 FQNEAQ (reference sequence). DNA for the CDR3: TGTGCCAGCAGCTCCCTCCGTGAAGCTTTCTTT. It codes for CASSSLREAFF.

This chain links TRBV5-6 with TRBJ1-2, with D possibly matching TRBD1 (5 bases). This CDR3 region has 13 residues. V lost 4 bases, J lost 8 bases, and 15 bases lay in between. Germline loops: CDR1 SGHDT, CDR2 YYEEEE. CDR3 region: CASSPVAGLGYTF. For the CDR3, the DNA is TGTGCCAGCAGCCCCGTCGCAGGGCTGGGCTACACCTTC.

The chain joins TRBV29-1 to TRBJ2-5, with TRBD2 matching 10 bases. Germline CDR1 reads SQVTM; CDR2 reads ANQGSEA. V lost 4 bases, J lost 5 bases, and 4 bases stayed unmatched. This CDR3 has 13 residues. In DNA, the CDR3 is TGCAGCGTTGCGGAGGGACTAGCGGAGACCCAGTACTTC. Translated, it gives CSVAEGLAETQYF.

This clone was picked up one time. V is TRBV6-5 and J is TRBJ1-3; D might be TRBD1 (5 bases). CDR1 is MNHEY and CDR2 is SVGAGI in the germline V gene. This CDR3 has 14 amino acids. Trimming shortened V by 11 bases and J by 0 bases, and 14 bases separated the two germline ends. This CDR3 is CASGAGVSGNTIYF. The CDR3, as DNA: TGTGCCTCAGGAGCGGGGGTCTCTGGAAACACCATATATTTT.

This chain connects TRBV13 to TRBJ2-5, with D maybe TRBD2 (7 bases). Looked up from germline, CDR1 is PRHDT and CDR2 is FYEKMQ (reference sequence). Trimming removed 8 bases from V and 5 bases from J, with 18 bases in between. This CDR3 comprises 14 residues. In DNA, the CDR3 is TGTGCCAGCGGTGGGGGGGGCCCGGTGGAGACCCAGTACTTC. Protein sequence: CASGGGGPVETQYF.

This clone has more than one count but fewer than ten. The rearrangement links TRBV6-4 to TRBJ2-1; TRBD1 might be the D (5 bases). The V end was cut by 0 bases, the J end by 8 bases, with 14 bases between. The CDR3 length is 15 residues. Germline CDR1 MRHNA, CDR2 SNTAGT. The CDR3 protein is CASSDSIGHSHEQFF. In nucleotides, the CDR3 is TGTGCCAGCAGTGACTCGATAGGACACAGCCATGAGCAGTTCTTC.

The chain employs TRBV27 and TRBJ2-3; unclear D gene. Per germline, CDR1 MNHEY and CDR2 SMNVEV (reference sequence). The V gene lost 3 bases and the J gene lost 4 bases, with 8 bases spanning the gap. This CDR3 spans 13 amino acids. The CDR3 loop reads CASSFMTPDTQYF. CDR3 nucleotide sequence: TGTGCCAGCAGTTTTATGACTCCAGATACGCAGTATTTT.

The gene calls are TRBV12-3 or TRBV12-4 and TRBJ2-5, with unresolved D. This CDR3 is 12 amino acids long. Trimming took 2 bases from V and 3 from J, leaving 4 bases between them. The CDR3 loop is CASSLIEETQYF. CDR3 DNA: TGTGCCAGCAGTTTAATAGAAGAGACCCAGTACTTC.

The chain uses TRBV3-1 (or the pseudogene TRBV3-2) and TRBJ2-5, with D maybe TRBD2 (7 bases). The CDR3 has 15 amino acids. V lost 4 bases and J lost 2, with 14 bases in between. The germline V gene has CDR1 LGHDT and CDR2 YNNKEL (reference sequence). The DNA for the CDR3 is TGTGCCAGCAGCCCGATGGGGAGGGGGCAAGAGACCCAGTACTTC. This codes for CASSPMGRGQETQYF.

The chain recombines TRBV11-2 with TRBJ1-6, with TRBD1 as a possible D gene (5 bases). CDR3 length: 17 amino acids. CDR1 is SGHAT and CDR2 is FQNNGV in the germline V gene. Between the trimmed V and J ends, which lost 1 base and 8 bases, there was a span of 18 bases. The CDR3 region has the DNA TGTGCCAGCAGCTTAGTCGGGGGGGGTGCTATCCATTCACCCCTCCACTTT. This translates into CASSLVGGGAIHSPLHF.